The sequence of this TCR beta chain was determined in a study of cytomegalovirus exposure and HLA in healthy donors. Overall study results and limits: A later look showed TCR association rates differing by HLA locus, highest for DRB1 and lowest for HLA-C. V- and J-gene trimming in TCR beta was tied to a missense DCLRE1C variant by an analysis performed later.

PCR primers comprised 60 Vbeta and 13 Jbeta primers. In the authors' workflow: Approximately 11 million of tens of millions of unique TCR beta chains were shared, per a later count. Assay: immunoSEQ multiplex PCR; the TCRdb copy retains only in-frame clones and omits some. The DNA was the basis for D and trimming; V, J and clone size are from that table. The table lists roughly 100,000 clones, roughly an eighth of them singletons. This clone was observed a few times. Its specificity is not known. The CDR3 sequence is 12 residues long. Trimming stripped 7 bases from V and 8 bases from J, with 14 bases between. Germline CDR1 MDHEN, CDR2 SYDVKM.

The specimen sequenced was PBMCs. The receptor was derived from a man aged 40-55 years in good health and CMV-seropositive. The genes are TRBV28 and TRBJ1-2; weak D call: TRBD1 (6 bases). For the CDR3, the DNA is TGTGCCAGCACGCCGGGGGGCTTGGGCTACACCTTC. It specifies CASTPGGLGYTF.